A selection of T cell receptor beta chains follows, all from one sample in a study of PD-1 and CTLA-4 blockade in melanoma. Produced via immunoSEQ multiplex PCR; TCRdb's table is partial and in-frame only. The sample carries 20,000 to 25,000 clones, about 87% recorded once. This material consisted of CD8+ T cells from peripheral blood, taken before anti-PD-1 treatment. The receptors were gathered from a human donor with melanoma. Both conserved end residues are part of each CDR3. Each record gives: V gene, clone size, D gene, J gene, CDR3 protein, CDR3 DNA. D genes are given only for firm matches. Not all rows give a size; the values are once, few, many and, for expanded clones, a class.

TRBV7-9	NA	NA	TRBJ1-1	CASSLARDLGGNTEAFF	TGTGCCAGCAGCTTAGCCCGCGACTTGGGGGGGAACACTGAAGCTTTCTTT
TRBV2	NA	TRBD1	TRBJ2-5	CASSEGQGAYQETQYF	TGTGCCAGCAGTGAAGGGCAGGGGGCGTACCAAGAGACCCAGTACTTC
TRBV15	NA	TRBD1	TRBJ1-1	CATSRSRGLVNTEAFF	TGTGCCACCAGCAGATCCAGGGGGCTGGTGAACACTGAAGCTTTCTTT
TRBV7-9	NA	NA	TRBJ1-1	CASSFGDTEAFF	TGTGCCAGCAGCTTTGGGGACACTGAAGCTTTCTTT
TRBV30	once	TRBD1	TRBJ1-2	CAWSGTVYGYTF	TGTGCCTGGAGCGGGACAGTCTATGGCTACACCTTC
TRBV5-5	NA	NA	TRBJ2-1	CASSDGPFQQFF	TGTGCCAGCAGCGACGGGCCTTTTCAGCAGTTCTTC
TRBV5-6	NA	TRBD2	TRBJ2-7	CASSPPLAADEQYF	TGTGCCAGCAGCCCGCCTCTAGCGGCGGACGAGCAGTACTTC
TRBV9	NA	TRBD2	TRBJ2-7	CASSPRGGVVEQYF	TGTGCCAGCAGCCCCCGCGGGGGGGTGGTAGAGCAGTACTTC
TRBV24-1	NA	TRBD1	TRBJ1-5	CATSTGISNQPQHF	TGTGCCACCTCGACAGGGATAAGCAATCAGCCCCAGCATTTT
TRBV23-1	NA	TRBD1	TRBJ1-2	CASITSGQGAPQDYGYTF	TGCGCCAGCATAACCTCGGGACAGGGGGCCCCCCAAGACTATGGCTACACCTTC
TRBV5-1	NA	NA	TRBJ1-1	CASSLVRNTEAFF	TGCGCCAGCAGCTTGGTCAGGAACACTGAAGCTTTCTTT
TRBV6-5	NA	NA	TRBJ1-2	CASSYGEGEYGYTF	TGTGCCAGCAGTTACGGGGAAGGGGAGTATGGCTACACCTTC
TRBV27	NA	TRBD1	TRBJ1-1	CASRPFGQGGPEAFF	TGTGCCAGCAGACCTTTTGGACAGGGAGGCCCTGAAGCTTTCTTT
TRBV6-5	NA	NA	TRBJ1-1	CASSYDDSFEAFF	TGTGCCAGCAGTTACGACGACAGTTTTGAAGCTTTCTTT
TRBV5-1	NA	TRBD1	TRBJ1-3	CASSWTGGSGNTIYF	TGCGCCAGCAGCTGGACAGGGGGCTCTGGAAACACCATATATTTT
TRBV28	NA	TRBD2	TRBJ2-3	CASSFASGDTDTQYF	TGTGCCAGCAGTTTCGCTAGCGGGGACACAGATACGCAGTATTTT
TRBV28	NA	TRBD2	TRBJ2-1	CASSLGTSGGGNEQFF	TGTGCCAGCAGTTTAGGGACTAGCGGGGGGGGCAATGAGCAGTTCTTC
TRBV7-9	NA	TRBD1	TRBJ1-2	CASSLRGQFMDGYTF	TGTGCCAGCAGCTTACGGGGACAGTTCATGGATGGCTACACCTTC
TRBV27	NA	TRBD2	TRBJ2-3	CASSRTSGGGDTQYF	TGTGCCAGCAGCCGGACTAGCGGGGGTGGGGATACGCAGTATTTT
TRBV4-1	few	NA	TRBJ2-7	CASSPGYASHEQYF	TGCGCCAGCAGCCCGGGGTATGCGTCCCACGAGCAGTACTTC
TRBV6-2/TRBV6-3	NA	NA	TRBJ2-3	CASSYGKGMDTQYF	TGTGCCAGCAGTTACGGGAAGGGGATGGATACGCAGTATTTT
TRBV28	few	NA	TRBJ2-7	CASIQQVGHEQYF	TGTGCCAGCATTCAGCAAGTTGGCCACGAGCAGTACTTC
TRBV5-8	NA	TRBD2	TRBJ2-1	CASSLGASGAVNEQFF	TGTGCCAGCAGCTTGGGAGCTAGCGGGGCAGTCAATGAGCAGTTCTTC
TRBV7-3	NA	TRBD1	TRBJ1-2	CASSSVTDRVRGYTF	TGTGCCAGCAGCTCTGTAACGGACAGGGTGAGAGGCTACACCTTC
TRBV18	NA	TRBD1	TRBJ1-2	CASSPRGQAEGYTF	TGTGCCAGCTCACCAAGGGGGCAGGCGGAGGGCTACACCTTC
TRBV7-9	NA	TRBD1	TRBJ2-7	CASSQRQGARYEQYF	TGTGCCAGCAGCCAACGACAGGGGGCTAGGTACGAGCAGTACTTC
TRBV27	NA	NA	TRBJ2-1	CASSPSQGHNSNEQFF	TGTGCCAGCAGTCCCTCTCAGGGACACAACTCCAATGAGCAGTTCTTC
TRBV7-9	few	NA	TRBJ2-7	CASSLAANYEQYF	TGTGCCAGCAGCTTAGCGGCTAACTACGAGCAGTACTTC
TRBV2	NA	NA	TRBJ1-6	CAQAMGVHSPLHF	TGTGCCCAAGCCATGGGAGTACATTCACCCCTCCACTTT
TRBV19	NA	NA	TRBJ2-7	CASSPKPDTSYEQYF	TGTGCCAGTAGTCCGAAGCCAGACACATCCTACGAGCAGTACTTC
TRBV28	NA	NA	TRBJ1-1	CASSRLGVEAFF	TGTGCCAGCAGTCGCCTAGGGGTAGAAGCTTTCTTT
TRBV5-1	NA	TRBD2	TRBJ2-3	CASSSGTSPVTDTQYF	TGCGCCAGCAGTTCCGGGACTAGTCCCGTCACAGATACGCAGTATTTT
TRBV2	NA	NA	TRBJ1-1	CATSGAGTEAFF	TGTGCCACCAGTGGGGCAGGCACTGAAGCTTTCTTT
TRBV9	NA	TRBD1	TRBJ2-7	CASSANTGGAFDEQYF	TGTGCCAGCAGCGCTAATACAGGGGGCGCTTTCGACGAGCAGTACTTC
TRBV28	NA	NA	TRBJ1-1	CASRDTGNTEAFF	TGTGCCAGCAGAGACACCGGGAACACTGAAGCTTTCTTT
TRBV19	NA	NA	TRBJ2-5	CATGPVLPMETQYF	TGTGCCACCGGCCCGGTACTCCCAATGGAGACCCAGTACTTC
TRBV6-5	NA	TRBD1	TRBJ1-1	CASSLTTGVGNTEAFF	TGTGCCAGCAGTTTAACGACAGGGGTGGGAAACACTGAAGCTTTCTTT
TRBV28	few	NA	TRBJ1-1	CASSPTSGGNTEAFF	TGTGCCAGCAGTCCCACATCCGGGGGGAACACTGAAGCTTTCTTT
TRBV29-1	NA	NA	TRBJ2-7	CSVEDILAGEQYF	TGCAGCGTTGAAGACATCCTGGCCGGAGAGCAGTACTTC
TRBV7-9	NA	NA	TRBJ1-2	CASSLRGSNYGYTF	TGTGCCAGCAGCTTGCGGGGGTCTAACTATGGCTACACCTTC
TRBV6-5	NA	NA	TRBJ2-7	CASRVIGRTYEQYF	TGTGCCAGCAGGGTCATCGGCAGGACTTACGAGCAGTACTTC
TRBV4-2	NA	NA	TRBJ1-1	CASSQDRGGTEAFF	TGTGCCAGCAGCCAAGATCGGGGAGGCACTGAAGCTTTCTTT
TRBV28	NA	NA	TRBJ1-2	CASSYNPPPYYGYTF	TGTGCCAGCAGTTACAACCCCCCACCTTACTATGGCTACACCTTC
TRBV30	NA	NA	TRBJ1-1	CAWSVARGAFF	TGTGCCTGGAGTGTAGCCAGGGGTGCTTTCTTT
TRBV2	NA	NA	TRBJ2-1	CASTPSWITGNEQFF	TGTGCCAGCACTCCATCCTGGATTACAGGCAATGAGCAGTTCTTC
TRBV28	NA	NA	TRBJ2-7	CATGLGGEQYF	TGTGCCACAGGCCTGGGGGGCGAGCAGTACTTC
TRBV5-1	once	NA	TRBJ2-5	CASSLEGGQETQYF	TGCGCCAGCAGCTTGGAGGGCGGGCAAGAGACCCAGTACTTC